This T cell receptor (beta chain) was identified in a study of vaccination and CD4 T cells after COVID-19. Across the study: Researchers treated cells with overlapping spike peptides taken from SARS-CoV-2, HCoV-NL63, HCoV-OC43 and HCoV-229E. Findings and caveats of the study: A median of 86.3% of reactive clones, in convalescent patients, became evident only post-vaccination. The cohort comprised relatively few convalescent patients, and no early post-infection timepoints were analyzed.

V gave up 3 bases and J gave up 0 bases, with 12 bases separating them. The CDR3 consists of 16 residues. The germline V gene encodes CDR1 SGHTA and CDR2 FQGNSA. The treatment was: roughly 11-day PBMC culture with coronavirus spike peptide pools or control peptides (ViraFEST assay). With peptide pools, ViraFEST first expanded antigen-specific T cells and afterwards sequenced their TCRs. This clonotype was detected only a few times. Its target is unknown. Sequencing of cultured CD4+ T cell DNA used the Oncomine TCR Beta short-read assay. TCRdb ran MiXCR on the PCR reads and lists one entry per CDR3 protein. The data show more than 12,000 distinct CDR3 sequences, roughly 28% seen once.

V is TRBV7-2 and J is TRBJ1-3; D might be TRBD1 (6 bases). The sample taken for sequencing was cultured CD4+ T cells from blood. This TCR derives from a human donor with COVID-19. The CDR3 here is CASSFHTGHSGNTIYF. The CDR3 nucleotides read TGTGCCAGCAGCTTCCACACAGGGCACTCTGGAAACACCATATATTTT.